These 19 T cell receptor beta chains share one sample of origin, sequenced in a study of blood T cell repertoires in COVID-19. Using immunoSEQ multiplex PCR, the repertoire was profiled, and TCRdb retains in-frame clones only, with some absent. Among roughly 140,000 clones listed, roughly nine tenths were seen once. The source material was peripheral blood. These receptors were obtained from a woman aged 40-49 years with acute or convalescent COVID-19.

This clone appeared once. The V call is TRBV15, the J call TRBJ1-2; D unresolved. Trimming took off 3 bases at V and 2 bases at J, with 7 bases between the two ends. The germline gives CDR1 LNHNV, CDR2 YYDKDF (reference sequence). This CDR3 has 13 residues. CDR3 amino acids: CATSRGRNYGYTF. CDR3 nucleotide sequence: TGTGCCACCAGCAGGGGGAGAAACTATGGCTACACCTTC.

This chain connects TRBV14 to TRBJ2-3; 7 positions match TRBD1. Per the germline V gene, CDR1 is SGHDN and CDR2 is FVKESK. The V segment lost 2 bases and the J segment 4 bases; nucleotides outside the gene matches: 6. This CDR3 is built from 15 residues. The CDR3 nucleotides are TGTGCCAGCAGCCAACAAGCAAGGGGGCCAGATACGCAGTATTTT. Translation: CASSQQARGPDTQYF.

V usage is TRBV24-1 and J usage is TRBJ2-4; 8 bases fit TRBD2. Germline-derived CDR1 and CDR2 are KGHDR and SFDVKD. The CDR3 spans 16 residues. The J segment lost 7 bases and the V segment lost 4 bases, leaving 11 bases of the junction unmatched. This CDR3 reads CATSEPGTRGENIQYF. As DNA, the CDR3 is TGTGCCACCAGTGAACCTGGGACTAGAGGGGAGAACATTCAGTACTTC.

V is TRBV6-1 and J is TRBJ2-3; TRBD2 aligns across 12 bases. The length of the CDR3 is 17 residues. Germline loops: CDR1 MNHNS, CDR2 SASEGT. V trimming: 4 bases; J trimming: 1 base; junction bases outside the gene matches: 6. CDR3 nucleotides: TGTGCCAGCAGTGCTAGCGGGGGGGCTCTCGGCACAGATACGCAGTATTTT. Translating gives CASSASGGALGTDTQYF.

This clone was seen once. V usage is TRBV13 and J usage is TRBJ1-2; tentative D call: TRBD1 (6 bases). Germline V gene data show CDR1 as PRHDT and CDR2 as FYEKMQ (reference sequence). V was clipped by 5 bases and J by 5 bases, with 15 bases between them. CDR3 length: 14 residues. The CDR3 sequence: CASSLGTPRYGYTF. In DNA, the CDR3 is TGTGCCAGCAGCCTTGGGACACCCCGGTATGGCTACACCTTC.

This clone was seen only a few times. The V and J genes are TRBV25-1 and TRBJ1-3, with D uncertain. The V end lost 0 bases, the J end lost 2 bases, and 11 bases lay between the germline ends. CDR1 and CDR2 from the germline V gene are MGHDK and SYGVNS. This CDR3 spans 16 amino acids. The chain's CDR3 is CASSEYTTRAGNTIYF. DNA for the CDR3: TGTGCCAGCAGTGAATACACCACCCGAGCTGGAAACACCATATATTTT.

The chain employs TRBV12-3 or TRBV12-4 and TRBJ1-2; D is ambiguous. CDR3 length equals 13 residues. The germline V and J ends were trimmed by 4 bases and 8 bases, with 14 bases remaining between them. The CDR3 protein is CASSSVSTGGYTF. CDR3 in DNA: TGTGCCAGCAGTTCGGTGAGCACGGGGGGCTACACCTTC.

This rearrangement joins TRBV7-6 to TRBJ2-1; D may be TRBD2 (6 bases). Per germline, CDR1 SGHVS and CDR2 FNYEAQ. CDR3 length equals 16 residues. Trimming stripped 2 bases from V and 2 bases from J, with 13 bases between. This CDR3 reads CASSLTAWGAYNEQFF. The CDR3 region has the DNA TGTGCCAGCAGCTTAACGGCATGGGGGGCCTACAATGAGCAGTTCTTC.

The chain combines TRBV4-1 with TRBJ2-1, with D maybe TRBD2 (6 bases). The CDR3 is made up of 13 amino acids. CDR1 and CDR2 from the germline V gene are MGHRA and YSYEKL. The V and J ends lost 2 bases and 14 bases respectively, with 16 bases between them. CDR3 loop: CASSQIAGSVEFF. Here the CDR3 DNA reads TGCGCCAGCAGCCAAATCGCGGGGTCGGTCGAGTTCTTC.

CDR3: CASSRTGTVEAFF. DNA of the CDR3: TGCGCCAGCAGCCGCACAGGGACGGTTGAAGCTTTCTTT. V is TRBV4-1 and J is TRBJ1-1; a possible D gene is TRBD1 (6 bases). Germline V gene sequence: CDR1 MGHRA, CDR2 YSYEKL. The CDR3 runs to 13 residues. The ends were cut back, 4 bases at V and 7 bases at J, with 13 bases in the middle.

This rearrangement joins TRBV25-1 to TRBJ2-1, with D possibly being TRBD2 (6 bases). Germline V gene sequence: CDR1 MGHDK, CDR2 SYGVNS. This CDR3 region has 15 residues. The V and J ends lost 6 bases and 0 bases respectively, with 12 bases between them. The chain's CDR3 is CASSATGSSYNEQFF. The CDR3 region has the DNA TGTGCCAGCAGCGCTACCGGGAGCTCCTACAATGAGCAGTTCTTC.

The J gene is TRBJ1-5, the V gene TRBV6-1, with a weak D call TRBD1 (6 bases). This CDR3 is 15 amino acids long. Between the trimmed V and J ends, which lost 3 bases and 10 bases, there was a span of 19 bases. In germline, CDR1 is MNHNS, CDR2 SASEGT. CDR3 bases: TGTGCCAGCAGTGAGTCCGGGACACCGATTAGACCCCAGCATTTT. Its translation is CASSESGTPIRPQHF.

This clone has ten or more counts. At one of its ends the junction is not consistent with the germline gene, which may arise from a read error. CDR3 sequence: CASSSSGRVSNEQFF. The DNA for the CDR3 is TGTGCTAGCAGCTCTAGCGGGAGGGTTTCTAATGAGCAGTTCTTC. V is TRBV7-7 and J is TRBJ2-1; TRBD2 matches at 12 bases. The CDR3 has 15 residues. Germline CDR1 reads SSHAT; CDR2 reads FNYEAQ (reference sequence). The full variable domain, its missing parts supplied by reference TRBV7-7 and TRBJ2-1, is GAGVSQSPRYKVTKRGQDVTLRCDPISSHATLYWYQQALGQGPEFLTYFNYEAQPDKSGLPSDRFSAERPEGSISTLTIQRTEQRDSAMYRCASSSSGRVSNEQFFGPGTRLTVL.

The rearrangement uses TRBV2 and TRBJ1-4, with 7 bases aligning to TRBD1. CDR1 and CDR2 from the germline V gene are SNHLY and FYNNEI. V was pared by 4 bases and J by 1 base, with 0 bases of the junction left unmatched. This CDR3 is 14 amino acids long. CDR3 DNA: TGTGCCAGCAGTGGACAGGGAACTAATGAAAAACTGTTTTTT. It specifies CASSGQGTNEKLFF.

This chain links TRBV20-1 with TRBJ2-1; 7 nucleotides match TRBD1. V was clipped by 6 bases and J by 12 bases; unmatched bases: 8. The CDR3 is 11 amino acids. The V gene's germline CDR1 is DFQATT and CDR2 SNEGSKA (reference sequence). The CDR3 is CSASDRAWQFF. The CDR3 DNA is TGCAGTGCCTCAGACAGGGCTTGGCAGTTCTTC.

CDR3: CASRYPDRDNTEAFF. DNA of the CDR3: TGTGCCAGCAGATATCCGGACAGGGATAACACTGAAGCTTTCTTT. The chain joins TRBV28 to TRBJ1-1, with 8 bases lining up with TRBD1. This CDR3 has 15 residues. The trim removed 6 bases at V and 2 bases at J, leaving 8 bases unmatched. The germline gives CDR1 MDHEN, CDR2 SYDVKM.

This clone was seen a single time. This rearrangement joins TRBV3-1 (or the pseudogene TRBV3-2) to TRBJ1-4; the D is unclear. The CDR3 has 12 amino acids. CDR1 is LGHDT and CDR2 is YNNKEL in the germline V gene (reference sequence). V dropped 6 bases and J dropped 8 bases, with 10 bases sitting between them. The CDR3 protein is CASSGGWEKLFF. CDR3 nucleotides: TGTGCCAGCAGTGGCGGTTGGGAAAAACTGTTTTTT.

The chain is built from TRBV9 and TRBJ2-2; D ambiguous. The CDR3 covers 16 residues. V was trimmed by 0 bases and J by 5 bases, leaving 14 bases between them. The germline CDR1 and CDR2 sequences are SGDLS and YYNGEE. For the CDR3, the DNA is TGTGCCAGCAGCGTAGGAGGTGGTCGTACGACCGGGGAGCTGTTTTTT. Translation: CASSVGGGRTTGELFF.

The V gene is TRBV6-6, the J gene TRBJ2-3; 7 bases fit TRBD1. Germline loops: CDR1 MNHNY, CDR2 SVGAGI (reference sequence). The CDR3 extends over 13 amino acids. V lost 9 bases, J lost 2 bases, and 5 bases stayed unmatched. CDR3 bases: TGTGCCAGTTTGGGACAGCTCACAGATACGCAGTATTTT. Residues: CASLGQLTDTQYF.